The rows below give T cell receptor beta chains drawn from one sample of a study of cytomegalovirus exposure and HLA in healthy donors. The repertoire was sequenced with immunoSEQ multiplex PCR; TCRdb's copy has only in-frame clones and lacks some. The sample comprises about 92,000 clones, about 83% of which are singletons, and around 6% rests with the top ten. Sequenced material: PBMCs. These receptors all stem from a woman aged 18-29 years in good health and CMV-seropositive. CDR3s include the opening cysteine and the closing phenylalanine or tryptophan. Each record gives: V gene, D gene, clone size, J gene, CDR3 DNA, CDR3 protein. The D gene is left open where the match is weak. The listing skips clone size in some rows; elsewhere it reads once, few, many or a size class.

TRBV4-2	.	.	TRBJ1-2	TGTGCCAGCAGCCAAGGTTTGTCCGACTATGGCTACACCTTC	CASSQGLSDYGYTF
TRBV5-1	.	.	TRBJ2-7	TGCGCCAGCAGCTGGCAGGGTAGCTCCTACGAGCAGTACTTC	CASSWQGSSYEQYF
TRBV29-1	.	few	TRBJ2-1	TGCAGCGTTGCCAGGAGGGATATCCACAATGAGCAGTTCTTC	CSVARRDIHNEQFF
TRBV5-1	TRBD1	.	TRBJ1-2	TGCGCCAGCAGCACCGGGACAGGAATCTATGGCTACACCTTC	CASSTGTGIYGYTF
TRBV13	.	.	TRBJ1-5	TGTGCCAGCAGCTTAGGGGGGGGGCAGGATAGCAATCAGCCCCAGCATTTT	CASSLGGGQDSNQPQHF
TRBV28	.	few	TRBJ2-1	TGTGCCAGCAGTTATCCGCGACAAACTCGGGGTGAGCAGTTCTTC	CASSYPRQTRGEQFF
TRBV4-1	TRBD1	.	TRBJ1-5	TGCGCCAGCAGCCAAGAGTTGGGGACAGGCGGTCAGCCCCAGCATTTT	CASSQELGTGGQPQHF
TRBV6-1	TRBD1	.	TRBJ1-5	TGTGCCAGCAGTGAATCAACCGGGACAGGGAATCAGCCCCAGCATTTT	CASSESTGTGNQPQHF
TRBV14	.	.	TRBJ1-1	TGTGCCAGCAGCCAAGCAGGTTTCACTGAAGCTTTCTTT	CASSQAGFTEAFF
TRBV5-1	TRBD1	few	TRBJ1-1	TGCGCCAGCAGCTCTAGGACAGGAACGACGAACACTGAAGCTTTCTTT	CASSSRTGTTNTEAFF
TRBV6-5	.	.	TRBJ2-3	TGTGCCAGCGGAGCGGGACACACAGATACGCAGTATTTT	CASGAGHTDTQYF
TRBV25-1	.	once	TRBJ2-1	TGTGCCAGCAGTGTAAACCGGGATATCTACAATGAGCAGTTCTTC	CASSVNRDIYNEQFF
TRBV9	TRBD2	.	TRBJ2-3	TGTGCCAGCAGCGTAGGGCTAGCGGCTAGCACAGATACGCAGTATTTT	CASSVGLAASTDTQYF
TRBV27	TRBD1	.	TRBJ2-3	TGTGCCAGCAGCCCCCCCGGGACAGATCCCCACACAGATACGCAGTATTTT	CASSPPGTDPHTDTQYF
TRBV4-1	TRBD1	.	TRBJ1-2	TGCGCCAGCAGCCAACCCTTAGGGGGCAATGGCTACACCTTC	CASSQPLGGNGYTF
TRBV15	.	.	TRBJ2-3	TGTGCCACCAGCCGTACACGCACAGATACGCAGTATTTT	CATSRTRTDTQYF
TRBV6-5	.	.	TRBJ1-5	TGTGCCAGCAGTTCTGACAGCGGCCGGGGGCAGCCCCAGCATTTT	CASSSDSGRGQPQHF
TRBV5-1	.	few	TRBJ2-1	TGCGCCAGCACCATTAGAAATGAGCAGTTCTTC	CASTIRNEQFF
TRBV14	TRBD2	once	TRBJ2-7	TGTGCCAGCAGCCAAGATAGAGGAGCGGGATGGTCCTACGAGCAGTACTTC	CASSQDRGAGWSYEQYF
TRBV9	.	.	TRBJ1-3	TGTGCCAGCAGCGACAACCTAGAATTCGGGGGAAACACCATATATTTT	CASSDNLEFGGNTIYF
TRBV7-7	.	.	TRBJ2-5	TGTGCTAGCAGCTTACCGGGGAGGACCCAGTACTTC	CASSLPGRTQYF
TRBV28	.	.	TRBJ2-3	TGTGCCAGCCCCTTGGGGACAACAGCAGATACGCAGTATTTT	CASPLGTTADTQYF
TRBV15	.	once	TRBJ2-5	TGTGCCACCAGCAGAGATCGGGGGACCCAGTACTTC	CATSRDRGTQYF
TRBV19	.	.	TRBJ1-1	TGTGCCAGTAGTATTGGGAGGAACACTGAAGCTTTCTTT	CASSIGRNTEAFF
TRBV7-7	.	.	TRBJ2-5	TGTGCTAGCAGCTTAGGCTTGGCGGGCCGCCAAGAGACCCAGTACTTC	CASSLGLAGRQETQYF
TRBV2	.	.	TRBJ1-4	TGTGCCAGCAGTGCGGGAAGAGCAACTAATGAAAAACTGTTTTTT	CASSAGRATNEKLFF
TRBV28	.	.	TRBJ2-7	TGTGCCAGCAGTTTAGGGTATCCTGGGGGCCGGAGCTCCTACGAGCAGTACTTC	CASSLGYPGGRSSYEQYF
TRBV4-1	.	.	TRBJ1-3	TGCGCCAGCAGCCACCCAGGGTTATACACCATATATTTT	CASSHPGLYTIYF
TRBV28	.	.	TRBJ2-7	TGTGCCAGCAGCTTGACCCCGGGCCAGTGGGAGATCGAGCAGTACTTC	CASSLTPGQWEIEQYF
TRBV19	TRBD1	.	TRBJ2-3	TGTGCCAGTAGTACGGACAGGTTTGTAGATACGCAGTATTTT	CASSTDRFVDTQYF
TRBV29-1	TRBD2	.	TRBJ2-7	TGCAGCGTTGCGGTTAGCGGGGGGACCCTACCCTCCGAGCAGTACTTC	CSVAVSGGTLPSEQYF
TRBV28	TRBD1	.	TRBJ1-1	TGTGCCAGCAGTTTCCCGACAGGGGGGAACACTGAAGCTTTCTTT	CASSFPTGGNTEAFF
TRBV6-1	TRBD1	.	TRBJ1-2	TGTGCCAGCGACAGGGTGAATGGCTACACCTTC	CASDRVNGYTF
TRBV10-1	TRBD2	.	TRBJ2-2	TGCGCCAGCAGTAAGGGACTAACCAACACCGGGGAGCTGTTTTTT	CASSKGLTNTGELFF
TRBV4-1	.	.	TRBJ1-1	TGCGCCAGCAGCCAAGTGGGGGCAAACACTGAAGCTTTCTTT	CASSQVGANTEAFF
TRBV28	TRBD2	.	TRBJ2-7	TGTGCCAGCAGTTTGGCTAGCGGGAGATCTTACGAGCAGTACTTC	CASSLASGRSYEQYF
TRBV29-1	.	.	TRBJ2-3	TGCAGCGTTCGTACAGATACGCAGTATTTT	CSVRTDTQYF
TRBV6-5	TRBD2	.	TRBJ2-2	TGTGCCAGCCGTCTAGCGGGAGCCACGGCCGGGGAGCTGTTTTTT	CASRLAGATAGELFF
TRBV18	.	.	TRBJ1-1	TGTGCCAGCTCACCGCGTTCCCTATTGAACACTGAAGCTTTCTTT	CASSPRSLLNTEAFF
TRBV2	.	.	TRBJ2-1	TGTGCCAGCAATGGCGGGGTTAGCGATGAGCAGTTCTTC	CASNGGVSDEQFF
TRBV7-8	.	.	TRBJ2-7	TGTGCCAGCAGCGCAACTAGCTTCGAGCAGTACTTC	CASSATSFEQYF
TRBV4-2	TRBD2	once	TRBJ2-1	TGTGCCAGCAGCCAAGTTCCGGCGGGGGGCCTTGGTGAATCCAATGAGCAGTTCTTC	CASSQVPAGGLGESNEQFF
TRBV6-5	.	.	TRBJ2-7	TGTGCCAGCAGTTTGAGACTAGGAAACTACGAGCAGTACTTC	CASSLRLGNYEQYF
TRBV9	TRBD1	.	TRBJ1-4	TGTGCCAGCAGCGTAGGGGGACAGACAACCGAAAAACTGTTTTTT	CASSVGGQTTEKLFF
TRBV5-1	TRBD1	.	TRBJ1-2	TGCGCCAGCAGCTTGGGGGGACAGTCTAACTATGGCTACACCTTC	CASSLGGQSNYGYTF
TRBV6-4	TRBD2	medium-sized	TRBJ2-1	TGTGCCAGCAGTGACTCCTTAGCGGGAGGCAATGAGCAGTTCTTC	CASSDSLAGGNEQFF
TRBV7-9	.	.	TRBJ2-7	TGTGCCAGCAGCTTATTCAGAGCAGGGGGGACCTACGAGCAGTACTTC	CASSLFRAGGTYEQYF
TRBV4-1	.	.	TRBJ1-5	TGCGCCAGCAGCCAAGAAATTAGGACAGGCAATCAGCCCCAGCATTTT	CASSQEIRTGNQPQHF